The rows below give T cell receptor beta chains drawn from one sample of a study of T-cell reconstitution after alpha-beta-depleted transplantation in children. MiXCR, run by TCRdb on the PCR reads, gives a single entry per CDR3 protein. Here the sample spans fewer than 150,000 distinct CDR3 sequences, approximately 22% being singletons. Source: PBMCs, mostly from graft donor cells, taken 180 days after TCRalphabeta/CD19-depleted stem cell transplant. The receptors originated from a male patient aged 2-9 years who had a stem cell transplant for chronic granulomatous disease, so the T cells may come from the graft donor. Both conserved end residues are part of each CDR3. The D gene is left open where the match is weak. Where a row states a size, it is once, few, many or the class of an expanded clone; other rows omit it.

j_gene,d_gene,abundance,v_gene,CDR3aa,CDR3nt
TRBJ2-1,-,-,TRBV4-3,CASSLWERDEQFF,TGCGCCAGCAGCCTATGGGAGCGGGATGAGCAGTTCTTC
TRBJ2-7,-,many,TRBV20-1,CSAESDLQGEQYF,TGCAGTGCTGAATCGGACTTACAGGGTGAGCAGTACTTC
TRBJ2-7,-,many,TRBV20-1,CSAWTAVKSSEQYF,TGCAGTGCTTGGACAGCAGTTAAAAGTTCGGAGCAGTACTTC
TRBJ2-1,TRBD2,-,TRBV20-1,CSARERGGGNEQFF,TGCAGTGCTAGAGAGCGGGGGGGAGGCAATGAGCAGTTCTTC
TRBJ1-5,TRBD1,few,TRBV20-1,CSAGGRNRGLLSNQPQHF,TGCAGTGCTGGGGGGAGGAACAGGGGGCTTCTTAGCAATCAGCCCCAGCATTTT
TRBJ2-3,-,many,TRBV4-1,CASSHQSTDTQYF,TGCGCCAGCAGCCACCAGTCCACAGATACGCAGTATTTT
TRBJ2-2,-,-,TRBV6-1,CAINALTSGELFF,TGTGCCATCAATGCCCTGACCAGCGGGGAGCTGTTTTTT
TRBJ2-1,-,few,TRBV5-1,CASSLQATSYNEQFF,TGCGCCAGCAGCTTACAGGCCACAAGCTACAATGAGCAGTTCTTC
TRBJ2-7,TRBD2,many,TRBV3-1,CASSLRLAGPYEQYF,TGTGCCAGCAGCCTACGACTAGCGGGCCCCTACGAGCAGTACTTC
TRBJ2-4,-,-,TRBV20-1,CSAPISGVGGIQYF,TGCAGTGCCCCCATTAGCGGAGTAGGAGGCATTCAGTACTTC
TRBJ2-1,-,many,TRBV12-3/TRBV12-4,CASHRAGWNEQFF,TGTGCCAGCCACCGGGCAGGGTGGAATGAGCAGTTCTTC
TRBJ2-7,TRBD1,many,TRBV2,CASRDRPLDEQYF,TGTGCCAGCAGGGACAGGCCTTTGGACGAGCAGTACTTC
TRBJ2-7,TRBD1,many,TRBV12-3/TRBV12-4,CASSHRDRAYEQYF,TGTGCCAGCAGTCACCGGGACAGGGCATACGAGCAGTACTTC
TRBJ2-1,TRBD2,-,TRBV27,CASREKAGVSYNEQFF,TGTGCCAGCAGAGAGAAAGCGGGAGTGTCCTACAATGAGCAGTTCTTC
TRBJ2-5,TRBD1,few,TRBV29-1,CSIRQGKGETQYF,TGCAGCATCCGACAGGGAAAGGGAGAGACCCAGTACTTC
TRBJ2-2,-,many,TRBV20-1,CSAIDTGELFF,TGCAGTGCAATAGACACCGGGGAGCTGTTTTTT
TRBJ1-2,-,many,TRBV5-5,CASSAIRGVGIGYTF,TGTGCCAGCAGCGCTATTCGGGGAGTAGGTATTGGCTACACCTTC
TRBJ2-2,-,few,TRBV20-1,CSATGGANTGELFF,TGCAGCGCCACGGGGGGCGCGAACACCGGGGAGCTGTTTTTT
TRBJ2-3,-,-,TRBV10-2,CASSESSDTQYF,TGCGCCAGCAGTGAGTCAAGTGATACGCAGTATTTT
TRBJ1-1,-,-,TRBV6-1,CASSNGHQNTEAFF,TGTGCCAGCAGCAATGGACACCAGAACACTGAAGCTTTCTTT
TRBJ1-2,-,-,TRBV20-1,CSAEKGERYGYTF,TGCAGTGCTGAAAAGGGGGAACGGTATGGCTACACCTTC
TRBJ1-2,TRBD1,-,TRBV27,CASSLSPTGDGYTF,TGTGCCAGCAGTTTATCGCCGACAGGGGACGGCTACACCTTC
TRBJ2-1,-,many,TRBV10-2,CASSVNNEQFF,TGCGCCAGCAGCGTAAACAATGAGCAGTTCTTC
TRBJ1-6,-,many,TRBV27,CASSPLGVGVLVTLHF,TGTGCCAGCAGTCCGCTGGGAGTAGGTGTCCTGGTAACCCTCCACTTT
TRBJ1-2,-,-,TRBV5-5,CASSLGPPPVNYGYTF,TGTGCCAGCAGCTTGGGCCCCCCTCCAGTCAACTATGGCTACACCTTC
TRBJ2-7,-,many,TRBV29-1,CSVTLWGKSHEQYF,TGCAGCGTAACCCTTTGGGGGAAAAGCCACGAGCAGTACTTC
TRBJ1-2,TRBD1,few,TRBV15,CATSRARGLLNYGYTF,TGTGCCACCAGCAGAGCCAGGGGGCTACTTAACTATGGCTACACCTTC
TRBJ2-3,-,many,TRBV20-1,CSAGQGAGGPVTYTDTQYF,TGCAGTGCAGGGCAGGGGGCGGGGGGCCCCGTCACCTACACAGATACGCAGTATTTT
TRBJ2-7,-,many,TRBV7-9,CASSSPGDPYEQYF,TGTGCCAGCAGCTCTCCGGGGGACCCCTACGAGCAGTACTTC
TRBJ1-6,-,few,TRBV15,CATSRGDSPLHF,TGTGCCACCAGCAGAGGCGATTCACCCCTCCACTTT
TRBJ2-3,-,-,TRBV20-1,CSASQAAFTDTQYF,TGCAGTGCTTCACAGGCCGCATTCACAGATACGCAGTATTTT
TRBJ2-1,TRBD1,few,TRBV5-1,CASSLVGTAYNEQFF,TGCGCCAGCAGCCTCGTTGGGACAGCCTACAATGAGCAGTTCTTC
TRBJ2-3,-,-,TRBV7-6,CASSLAGTGNPPTDTQYF,TGTGCCAGCAGCTTAGCGGGTACAGGCAACCCCCCCACAGATACGCAGTATTTT
TRBJ2-7,-,-,TRBV7-9,CASSLGTGKTYEQYF,TGTGCCAGCAGCTTAGGGACGGGGAAGACCTACGAGCAGTACTTC
TRBJ2-2,-,many,TRBV12-3/TRBV12-4,CASSLLPGELFF,TGTGCCAGCAGTTTATTACCCGGGGAGCTGTTTTTT
TRBJ2-7,-,-,TRBV6-5,CASSYGAGRPSYEQYF,TGTGCCAGCAGTTATGGGGCGGGACGCCCATCCTACGAGCAGTACTTC
TRBJ2-3,TRBD2,many,TRBV4-3,CASSQVTGGLGDTQYF,TGCGCCAGCAGCCAAGTGACGGGGGGATTGGGAGATACGCAGTATTTT
TRBJ1-1,-,many,TRBV20-1,CSATRRLGALMNTEAFF,TGCAGTGCTACCCGAAGACTGGGGGCCCTCATGAACACTGAAGCTTTCTTT
TRBJ1-2,-,many,TRBV12-3/TRBV12-4,CASNRATNGYTF,TGTGCCAGCAACAGGGCAACGAACGGCTACACCTTC
TRBJ2-1,-,few,TRBV20-1,CSARSPEKSSYNEQFF,TGCAGTGCCAGGAGTCCTGAGAAGAGCTCCTACAATGAGCAGTTCTTC
TRBJ2-7,-,-,TRBV10-1,CASSFSRSPYEQYF,TGCGCCAGCAGCTTTAGCCGATCTCCCTACGAGCAGTACTTC
TRBJ2-1,-,many,TRBV20-1,CSARVRENEQFF,TGCAGTGCTAGGGTCCGGGAGAATGAGCAGTTCTTC
TRBJ2-1,-,few,TRBV20-1,CSARGGGGGNEQFF,TGCAGTGCTAGAGGAGGGGGGGGCGGAAATGAGCAGTTCTTC
TRBJ2-7,TRBD2,many,TRBV5-1,CASSLASGPTYEQYF,TGCGCCAGCAGCTTGGCTAGCGGGCCGACCTACGAGCAGTACTTC
TRBJ2-1,-,-,TRBV7-2,CASNPGVYNEQFF,TGTGCCAGCAACCCGGGGGTCTACAATGAGCAGTTCTTC
TRBJ2-3,-,-,TRBV20-1,CSAIPGRGVDTQYF,TGCAGTGCTATACCGGGGCGAGGGGTGGATACGCAGTATTTT
TRBJ2-7,TRBD1,-,TRBV5-5,CASSFGTASYEQYF,TGTGCCAGCAGCTTCGGGACAGCCTCCTACGAGCAGTACTTC
TRBJ2-7,-,once,TRBV20-1,CSASDLLSSSYAQYF,TGCAGTGCTAGTGATCTACTTTCGAGCTCCTACGCGCAGTACTTC
TRBJ1-1,-,many,TRBV28,CASSLSTTEAFF,TGTGCCAGCAGTTTATCTACCACTGAAGCTTTCTTT
TRBJ2-5,-,many,TRBV5-1,CASSLDRLSQETQYF,TGCGCCAGCAGCCTAGACAGGTTGTCCCAAGAGACCCAGTACTTC
TRBJ1-5,-,-,TRBV12-3/TRBV12-4,CASSLGSGPFQPQHF,TGTGCCAGCAGTTTAGGCTCGGGTCCCTTTCAGCCCCAGCATTTT